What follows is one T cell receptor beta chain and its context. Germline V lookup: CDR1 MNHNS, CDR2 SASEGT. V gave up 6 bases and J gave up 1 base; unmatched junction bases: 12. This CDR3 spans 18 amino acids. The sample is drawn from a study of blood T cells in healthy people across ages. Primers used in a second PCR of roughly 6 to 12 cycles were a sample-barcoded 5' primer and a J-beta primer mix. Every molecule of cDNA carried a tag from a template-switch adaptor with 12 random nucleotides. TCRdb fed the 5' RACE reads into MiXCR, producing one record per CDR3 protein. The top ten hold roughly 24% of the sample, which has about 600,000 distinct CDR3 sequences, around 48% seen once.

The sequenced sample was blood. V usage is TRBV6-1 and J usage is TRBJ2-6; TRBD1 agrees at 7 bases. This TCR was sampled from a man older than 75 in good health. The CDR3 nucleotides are TGTGCCAGCAGCTCCCGACAGGGTATAATTTCTGGGGCCAACGTCCTGACTTTC. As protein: CASSSRQGIISGANVLTF.